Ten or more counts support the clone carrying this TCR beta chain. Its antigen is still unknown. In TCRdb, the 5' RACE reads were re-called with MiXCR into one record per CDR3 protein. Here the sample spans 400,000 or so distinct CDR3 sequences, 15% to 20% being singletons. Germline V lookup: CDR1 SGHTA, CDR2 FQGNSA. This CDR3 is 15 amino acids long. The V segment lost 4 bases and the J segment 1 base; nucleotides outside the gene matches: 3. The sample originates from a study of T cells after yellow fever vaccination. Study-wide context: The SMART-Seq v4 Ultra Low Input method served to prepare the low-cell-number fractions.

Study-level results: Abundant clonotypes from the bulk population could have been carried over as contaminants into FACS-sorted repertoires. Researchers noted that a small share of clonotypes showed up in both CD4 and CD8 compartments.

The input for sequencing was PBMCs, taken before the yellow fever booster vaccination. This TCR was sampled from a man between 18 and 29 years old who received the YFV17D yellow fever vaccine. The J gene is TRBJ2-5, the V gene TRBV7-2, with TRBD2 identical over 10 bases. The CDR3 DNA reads TGTGCCAGCAGCTCCCAGCGGGGGGGCCAAGAGACCCAGTACTTC. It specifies CASSSQRGGQETQYF.